This T cell receptor beta chain was sequenced in a study of blood T cell repertoires in COVID-19. This clone showed up just once. V was pared by 0 bases and J by 0 bases, with 0 bases of the junction left unmatched. This CDR3 spans 15 amino acids. Germline V CDR1 and CDR2: SGHDT, YYEEEE. The data were produced by immunoSEQ multiplex PCR, yet TCRdb's version contains in-frame clones alone and is incomplete. Of 250,000 to 300,000 clones in the sample, approximately 86% were seen once. The sample comprised peripheral blood. The J gene is TRBJ2-1, the V gene TRBV5-6, with 7 bases identical to TRBD2. The receptor comes from a woman aged 50 to 60 who had recovered from COVID-19. CDR3 nucleotide sequence: TGTGCCAGCAGCTTGGGGACTAGCTCCTACAATGAGCAGTTCTTC. Its translation is CASSLGTSSYNEQFF.